Listed below are T cell receptor beta chains from one sample, sequenced in a study of T-cell reconstitution after alpha-beta-depleted transplantation in children. MiXCR, applied by TCRdb to the PCR reads, yields one record per CDR3 protein. The repertoire holds hundreds of thousands of distinct CDR3 sequences, with 10% to 15% as singletons. Sequencing used PBMCs, mostly from graft donor cells, obtained 360 days after TCRalphabeta/CD19-depleted stem cell transplant. These receptors came from a male patient aged 10-17 years who had a stem cell transplant for acute myeloid leukemia, so the T cells may come from the graft donor. Each CDR3 is given with its conserved first and last residue. The order of the fields is V gene, D gene, clone size, J gene, CDR3 DNA, CDR3 protein. A D gene is named only where the DNA matches it firmly. Size is stated for part of the rows, as once, few or many counts, or as a class when the clone is expanded.

TRBV12-3/TRBV12-4	.	many	TRBJ2-4	TGTGCCAGCAGTTTGGGTCGGGGTCAGGAGTACTTC	CASSLGRGQEYF
TRBV29-1	TRBD2	many	TRBJ2-1	TGCAGCGTTGACTTACTAGCGGGAGGGCGAAATGAGCAGTTCTTC	CSVDLLAGGRNEQFF
TRBV2	TRBD2	.	TRBJ2-2	TGTGCCAGCAGTGAAGCGCTTGGAGCGGGAGTTCCCGGGGAGCTGTTTTTT	CASSEALGAGVPGELFF
TRBV20-1	.	.	TRBJ2-1	TGCAGTGTCGGCAGCTTTATTTACAATGAGCAGTTCTTC	CSVGSFIYNEQFF
TRBV20-1	.	.	TRBJ2-3	TGCAGTGCTAGAGTCGGAGAAACAGATACGCAGTATTTT	CSARVGETDTQYF
TRBV11-3	.	few	TRBJ2-2	TGTGCCAGCAAAGGGGGCGGGGAGCTGTTTTTT	CASKGGGELFF
TRBV7-6	TRBD1	many	TRBJ1-5	TGTGCCAGCAGCCTCGGACAGGGCGGTCAGCCCCAGCATTTT	CASSLGQGGQPQHF
TRBV3-1	.	few	TRBJ1-5	TGTGCCAGCAGCCAGGGGGGGAATCAGCCCCAGCATTTT	CASSQGGNQPQHF
TRBV30	.	.	TRBJ2-7	TGTGCCTGGAGTAACCCAAGTGACGGGTACTACGAGCAGTACTTC	CAWSNPSDGYYEQYF
TRBV6-9	.	many	TRBJ2-2	TGTGCCAGCTTGAGGGAGCTGTTTTTT	CASLRELFF
TRBV2	TRBD2	.	TRBJ2-7	TGTGCCAGCCTGAGAGGAAGACTCCCCGGGAGCGGGACCTACGAGCAGTACTTC	CASLRGRLPGSGTYEQYF
TRBV29-1	.	few	TRBJ2-7	TGCAGCGCTGGAGGAGGGAACATCTACGAGCAGTACTTC	CSAGGGNIYEQYF
TRBV27	.	.	TRBJ2-7	TGTGCCAGCAGTTTTGGTCCCCTACCCTACGAGCAGTACTTC	CASSFGPLPYEQYF
TRBV4-3	.	.	TRBJ2-2	TGCGCCAGCAGCCAACCCGACGGGGCGAACACCGGGGAGCTGTTTTTT	CASSQPDGANTGELFF
TRBV6-2/TRBV6-3	TRBD1	few	TRBJ2-3	TGTGCCAGCAGTTACCTTGGACAGGGAGGTTGGGATACGCAGTATTTT	CASSYLGQGGWDTQYF
TRBV3-1	.	few	TRBJ2-7	TGTGCCAGCAGCCGCTGGGACCGCTCCTACGAGCAGTACTTC	CASSRWDRSYEQYF
TRBV18	.	.	TRBJ2-5	TGTGCCAGCTCACCATTAAAATTACTACAAGAGACCCAGTACTTC	CASSPLKLLQETQYF
TRBV7-9	.	many	TRBJ2-1	TGTGCCAGCAACAAAGGGCGGGTCTCCTACAATGAGCAGTTCTTC	CASNKGRVSYNEQFF
TRBV29-1	TRBD2	.	TRBJ2-1	TGCAGCGTTGAAGATCGCGGGAGCTTCTACAATGAGCAGTTCTTC	CSVEDRGSFYNEQFF
TRBV19	.	.	TRBJ2-3	TGTGCCAGTAGTATAGATGGAGTGTTACCTAGCACAGATACGCAGTATTTT	CASSIDGVLPSTDTQYF
TRBV19	.	.	TRBJ1-5	TGTGCCAGTAGTGTGGGGGGCCGGTTGCATTTT	CASSVGGRLHF
TRBV29-1	.	.	TRBJ2-1	TGCAGCGTCCGCGCACTAGTGGTGTCCTACAATGAGCAGTTCTTC	CSVRALVVSYNEQFF
TRBV5-4	.	.	TRBJ2-1	TGTGCCAGCAGCTTGGTATTGGGACAACGCCGCAATGAGCAGTTCTTC	CASSLVLGQRRNEQFF
TRBV11-1	.	.	TRBJ2-5	TGTGCCAGCAGCTCCGGGGGGCAGGGGAAAGGGATTTACCAAGAGACCCAGTACTTC	CASSSGGQGKGIYQETQYF
TRBV24-1	TRBD2	many	TRBJ2-1	TGTGCCACCAGTGATCCCGGGACTAGCGGGAGTACCGGTGAGCAGTTCTTC	CATSDPGTSGSTGEQFF
TRBV9	.	many	TRBJ2-7	TGTGCCAGCAGCGCCGCCGCGGACGGGGTCTACGAGCAGTACTTC	CASSAAADGVYEQYF
TRBV9	.	.	TRBJ2-5	TGTGCCAGCAGCGTAATTGGCAGGAGTAGGGAGACCCAGTACTTC	CASSVIGRSRETQYF
TRBV7-2	.	.	TRBJ2-5	TGTGCCAGCAGCTTAGGTCAGGGGCAGGGAGAGACCCAGTACTTC	CASSLGQGQGETQYF
TRBV2	.	.	TRBJ2-1	TGTGCCAGCAGTGAAGGGGGCTTAATCTCGGACGAGCAGTTCTTC	CASSEGGLISDEQFF
TRBV24-1	.	.	TRBJ1-2	TGTGCCACCAGTGATTTTGACGGAAACTATGGCTACACCTTC	CATSDFDGNYGYTF
TRBV6-1	.	.	TRBJ1-2	TGTGCCAGCACATGGGCTAACTATGGCTACACCTTC	CASTWANYGYTF
TRBV6-2/TRBV6-3	.	few	TRBJ2-2	TGTGCCGCTGAACTCCCGGGACTTCGAGGCGGGGAGCTGTTTTTT	CAAELPGLRGGELFF
TRBV6-2/TRBV6-3	.	many	TRBJ1-1	TGTGCCAGCACAAAGGGACACGGCACTGAAGCTTTCTTT	CASTKGHGTEAFF
TRBV27	.	few	TRBJ1-4	TGTGCCAGCAGTTCGGGACGGTTTCAGGCAACTAATGAAAAACTGTTTTTT	CASSSGRFQATNEKLFF
TRBV25-1	TRBD1	few	TRBJ2-7	TGTGCCAGCAGTGCTCCCGGGACAGGGAAAAGATACGAGCAGTACTTC	CASSAPGTGKRYEQYF
TRBV20-1	.	many	TRBJ2-2	TGCAGTGCTAGAGTCATAGCCGTTGGCAGGCGCACCGGGGAGCTGTTTTTT	CSARVIAVGRRTGELFF
TRBV20-1	.	few	TRBJ2-7	TGCAGTGCTAGAGACAAACAGGGAGACGAGCAGTACTTC	CSARDKQGDEQYF
TRBV4-2	.	few	TRBJ2-7	TGTGCCAGCAGGCCTCATTGGGATATCTACGAGCAGTACTTC	CASRPHWDIYEQYF
TRBV18	TRBD2	few	TRBJ2-1	TGTGCCAGCTCACCAAAAGGGCTAGCGGGAGGAAATGAGCAGTTCTTC	CASSPKGLAGGNEQFF